The 7 T cell receptor beta chains given below trace back to one sample, sequenced in a study of cytomegalovirus exposure and HLA in healthy donors. The PCR was carried out with 60 Vbeta primers and 13 Jbeta primers. Sequencing used immunoSEQ multiplex PCR; TCRdb keeps in-frame clones, though not all of them. The sample contains around 72,000 clones, 60% to 75% of which appear only once. The sequenced sample was PBMCs. These receptors were obtained from a man aged 35-49 years in good health and CMV-seropositive.

J is TRBJ1-1 and V is TRBV19; D unresolved. Germline CDR1 and CDR2: LNHDA and SQIVND (reference sequence). The CDR3 totals 14 residues. The V and J ends lost 5 bases and 3 bases respectively, with 13 bases between them. CDR3 nucleotide sequence: TGTGCCAGTAGTTCGAACGGGATTCACACTGAAGCTTTCTTT. It specifies CASSSNGIHTEAFF.

This clone has more than one count but fewer than ten. J is TRBJ2-6 and V is TRBV5-8; no definite D call. Looked up from germline, CDR1 is SGHTS and CDR2 is YDEGEE. Trimming pared 0 bases from V and 0 bases from J, leaving 10 bases between. This CDR3 has 17 residues. The CDR3 here is CASSLGALSSGANVLTF. CDR3 DNA sequence: TGTGCCAGCAGCTTGGGAGCCTTGAGCTCTGGGGCCAACGTCCTGACTTTC.

This clone was detected only a few times. CDR3 nucleotides: TGTGCCAGCAGCTTAGGTTCAGGGGGCTTCTATGGCTACACCTTC. Encoded protein: CASSLGSGGFYGYTF. The J gene is TRBJ1-2, the V gene TRBV7-2; 8 bases agree with TRBD1. Germline V gene sequence: CDR1 SGHTA, CDR2 FQGNSA. J lost 4 bases, V lost 1 base, and 5 bases had no gene match. The CDR3 is made up of 15 amino acids. Looking up the rest from reference TRBV7-2 and TRBJ1-2 gives the full variable domain: GAGVSQSPSNKVTEKGKDVELRCDPISGHTALYWYRQSLGQGLEFLIYFQGNSAPDKSGLPSDRFSAERTGGSVSTLTIQRTQQEDSAVYLCASSLGSGGFYGYTFGSGTRLTVV.

The J gene is TRBJ2-5, the V gene TRBV30; a weak D match, TRBD1 (5 bases). The length of the CDR3 is 11 residues. Germline V gene data show CDR1 as GTSNPN and CDR2 as SVGIG (reference sequence). The V end lost 3 bases, the J end lost 4 bases, and 6 bases lay between the germline ends. The CDR3 DNA reads as TGTGCCTGGAGGGGGCGAGAGACCCAGTACTTC. Translating gives CAWRGRETQYF.

This clone has just a few counts. The V gene is TRBV5-1, the J gene TRBJ1-1; D not resolved. Trimming stripped 4 bases from V and 1 base from J, with 8 bases between. CDR3 length: 13 amino acids. CDR1 is SGHRS, CDR2 YFSETQ, per germline. In nucleotides, the CDR3 is TGCGCCAGCAGCGTACCAGGGAACACTGAAGCTTTCTTT. Translated: CASSVPGNTEAFF.

The chain couples TRBV11-2 to TRBJ1-4; no clear D. CDR1 SGHAT and CDR2 FQNNGV come from the germline V gene. V gave up 0 bases and J gave up 6 bases, with 8 bases separating them. The CDR3 totals 14 residues. CDR3 protein: CASSLELGDEKLFF. As DNA, the CDR3 is TGTGCCAGCAGCTTAGAACTTGGTGATGAAAAACTGTTTTTT.

Concerning this clone itself: Sequence at one end of the junction differs from germline and may be a read error. The V call is TRBV5-1, the J call TRBJ1-4; D is possibly TRBD1 (5 bases). The germline V gene has CDR1 SGHRS and CDR2 YFSETQ. The CDR3 covers 15 residues. CDR3: CASSRRGAINEKLFF. As DNA, the CDR3 is TGCGCCAGCAGCCGCCGTGGGGCGATTAATGAGAAACTGTTTTTT. The whole variable domain, filled in from reference TRBV5-1 and TRBJ1-4, reads KAGVTQTPRYLIKTRGQQVTLSCSPISGHRSVSWYQQTPGQGLQFLFEYFSETQRNKGNFPGRFSGRQFSNSRSEMNVSTLELGDSALYLCASSRRGAINEKLFFGSGTQLSVL.